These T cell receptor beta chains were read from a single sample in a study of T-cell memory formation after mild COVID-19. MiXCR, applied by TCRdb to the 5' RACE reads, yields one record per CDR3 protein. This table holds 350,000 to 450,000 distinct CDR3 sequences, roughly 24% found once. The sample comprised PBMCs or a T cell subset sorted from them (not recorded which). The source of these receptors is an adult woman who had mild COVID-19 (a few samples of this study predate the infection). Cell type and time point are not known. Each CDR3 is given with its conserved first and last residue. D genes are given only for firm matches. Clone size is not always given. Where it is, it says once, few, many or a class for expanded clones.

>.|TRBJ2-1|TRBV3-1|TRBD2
CASSQPVGAGGKFYYNEQFF
TGTGCCAGCAGCCAACCGGTGGGCGCGGGGGGGAAGTTCTACTACAATGAGCAGTTCTTC
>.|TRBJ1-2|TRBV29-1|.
CSVGPIPRTDGYTF
TGCAGCGTCGGGCCCATCCCAAGGACAGATGGCTACACCTTC
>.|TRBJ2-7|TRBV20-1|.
CSARDPTRPLEQYF
TGCAGTGCTAGGGACCCGACTAGGCCACTCGAGCAGTACTTC
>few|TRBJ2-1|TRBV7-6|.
CASSLGWQGSYNEQFF
TGTGCCAGCAGCTTAGGGTGGCAGGGATCCTACAATGAGCAGTTCTTC
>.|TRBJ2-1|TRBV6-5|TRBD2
CASSLTSGVFNEQFF
TGTGCCAGCAGCCTGACTAGCGGGGTTTTCAATGAGCAGTTCTTC
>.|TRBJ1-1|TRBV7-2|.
CASSPNGGEAFF
TGTGCCAGCAGCCCGAACGGGGGCGAAGCTTTCTTT
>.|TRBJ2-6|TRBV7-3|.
CASSSLLSGANVLTF
TGTGCCAGCAGCTCTCTATTATCTGGGGCCAACGTCCTGACTTTC
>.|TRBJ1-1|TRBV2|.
CASTEGQGAFF
TGTGCCAGCACCGAGGGTCAGGGAGCTTTCTTT
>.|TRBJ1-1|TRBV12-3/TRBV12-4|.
CASSLTAGRTEAFF
TGTGCCAGCAGTTTGACAGCGGGGCGTACTGAAGCTTTCTTT
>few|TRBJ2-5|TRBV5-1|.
CASKSGRATETQYF
TGCGCCAGCAAGTCGGGCAGGGCAACGGAGACCCAGTACTTC
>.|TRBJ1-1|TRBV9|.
CASSRGSRVMDTEAFF
TGTGCCAGCAGCAGGGGTAGTAGGGTGATGGACACTGAAGCTTTCTTT
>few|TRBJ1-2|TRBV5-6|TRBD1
CASSLPGTGGYYGYTF
TGTGCCAGCAGCCTACCCGGGACAGGGGGGTACTATGGCTACACCTTC
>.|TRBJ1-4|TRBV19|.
CASSSGDFNEKLFF
TGTGCCAGTAGTTCAGGGGACTTTAATGAAAAACTGTTTTTT
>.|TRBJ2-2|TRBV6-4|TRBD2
CASSDGTSGNIMNTGELFF
TGTGCCAGCAGTGACGGGACTAGCGGGAACATCATGAACACCGGGGAGCTGTTTTTT
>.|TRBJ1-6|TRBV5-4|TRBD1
CASSLGGGKDSPLHF
TGTGCCAGCAGCTTGGGAGGGGGCAAGGATTCACCCCTCCACTTT
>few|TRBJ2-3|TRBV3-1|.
CASSQAGFLDTQYF
TGTGCCAGCAGCCAAGCGGGCTTTTTGGATACGCAGTATTTT
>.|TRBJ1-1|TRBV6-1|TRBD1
CASRTGINTEAFF
TGTGCCAGCAGGACAGGGATCAACACTGAAGCTTTCTTT
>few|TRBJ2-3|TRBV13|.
CASTERGPDTQYF
TGTGCCAGCACCGAAAGGGGCCCAGATACGCAGTATTTT
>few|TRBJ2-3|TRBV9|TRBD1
CASSADRGTDTQYF
TGTGCCAGCAGCGCCGACAGGGGGACAGATACGCAGTATTTT
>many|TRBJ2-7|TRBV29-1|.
CSASTFGRIYEQYF
TGCAGCGCATCGACATTTGGACGGATCTACGAGCAGTACTTC
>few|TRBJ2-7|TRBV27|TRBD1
CASNSPGQGAILTHEQYF
TGTGCCAGCAACTCCCCGGGACAGGGGGCGATTCTTACTCACGAGCAGTACTTC
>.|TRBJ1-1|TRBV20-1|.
CSAFMRTEAFF
TGCAGTGCTTTTATGAGGACTGAAGCTTTCTTT
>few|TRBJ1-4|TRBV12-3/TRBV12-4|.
CASSLVGQGGEKLFF
TGTGCCAGCAGTTTGGTGGGCCAGGGAGGTGAAAAACTGTTTTTT
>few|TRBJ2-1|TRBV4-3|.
CASGLDNEQFF
TGCGCCAGCGGACTCGATAATGAGCAGTTCTTC
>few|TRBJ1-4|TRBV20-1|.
CSAPGAEKLFF
TGCAGTGCCCCAGGGGCTGAAAAACTGTTTTTT
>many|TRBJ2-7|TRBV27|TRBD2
CASSLRGPGLAGVLSEQYF
TGTGCCAGCAGTTTAAGGGGACCGGGACTAGCGGGAGTTTTAAGCGAGCAGTACTTC
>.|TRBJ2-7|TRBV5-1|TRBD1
CASSMTGNSYEQYF
TGCGCCAGCAGCATGACAGGGAACTCCTACGAGCAGTACTTC
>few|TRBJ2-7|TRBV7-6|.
CASSLTSLVHEQYF
TGTGCCAGCAGCCTGACTAGTCTAGTCCACGAGCAGTACTTC
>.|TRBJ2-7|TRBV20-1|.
CSARDPKGLGSYEQYF
TGCAGTGCTAGAGATCCTAAGGGACTCGGCTCCTACGAGCAGTACTTC
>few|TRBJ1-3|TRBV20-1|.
CSANPRGLMGGNTIYF
TGCAGTGCCAACCCTCGGGGTTTAATGGGTGGAAACACCATATATTTT
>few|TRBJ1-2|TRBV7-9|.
CASSLQADGYTF
TGTGCCAGCAGCCTACAAGCGGATGGCTACACCTTC
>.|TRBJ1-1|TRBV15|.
CATSRVAGNTEAFF
TGTGCCACCAGCAGAGTGGCCGGGAACACTGAAGCTTTCTTT
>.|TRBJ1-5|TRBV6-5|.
CASSFTGYNQPQHF
TGTGCCAGCAGTTTTACAGGGTATAACCAGCCCCAGCATTTT
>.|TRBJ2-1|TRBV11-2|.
CASSLQSWGNNEQFF
TGTGCCAGCAGCTTACAAAGCTGGGGGAACAATGAGCAGTTCTTC
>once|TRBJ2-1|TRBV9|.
CASGIIQGGEQFF
TGTGCCAGCGGCATAATACAGGGAGGTGAGCAGTTCTTC
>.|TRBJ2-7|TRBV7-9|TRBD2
CASSPRRGTSSLGEQYF
TGTGCCAGCAGCCCCCGTCGCGGGACTAGCTCCCTCGGGGAGCAGTACTTC
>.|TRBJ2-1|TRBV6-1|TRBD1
CASSDLQGAQNEQFF
TGTGCCAGCAGTGATTTGCAGGGGGCTCAGAATGAGCAGTTCTTC
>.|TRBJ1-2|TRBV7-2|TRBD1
CASSTGDRELWGYTF
TGTGCCAGCAGCACTGGGGACAGGGAGCTTTGGGGCTACACCTTC
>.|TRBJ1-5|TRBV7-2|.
CASSLVAGEQPQHF
TGTGCCAGCAGCTTAGTGGCAGGGGAACAGCCCCAGCATTTT
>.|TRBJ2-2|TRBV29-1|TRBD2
CSVEEAGDYTGELFF
TGCAGCGTTGAAGAAGCGGGAGATTACACCGGGGAGCTGTTTTTT
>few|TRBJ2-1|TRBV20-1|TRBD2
CSAPDGLARDEQFF
TGCAGTGCTCCCGACGGACTAGCTCGCGATGAGCAGTTCTTC
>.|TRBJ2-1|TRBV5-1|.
CASSFEGGDEQFF
TGCGCCAGCAGCTTTGAGGGCGGCGATGAGCAGTTCTTC
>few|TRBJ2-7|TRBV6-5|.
CASSYLEYRQGYWYEQYF
TGTGCCAGCAGTTATTTAGAATATCGTCAGGGCTACTGGTACGAGCAGTACTTC
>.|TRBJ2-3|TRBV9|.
CASSPSVSVDTQYF
TGTGCCAGTTCTCCTTCTGTCAGTGTGGATACGCAGTATTTT
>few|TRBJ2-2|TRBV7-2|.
CASAGRNTGELFF
TGTGCCAGCGCCGGGAGAAACACCGGGGAGCTGTTTTTT
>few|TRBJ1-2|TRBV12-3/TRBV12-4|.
CASSLATGTSYGYTF
TGTGCCAGCAGTTTAGCGACCGGGACAAGCTATGGCTACACCTTC
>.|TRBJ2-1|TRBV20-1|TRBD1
CSARAGTGNLAQFF
TGCAGTGCTAGGGCAGGGACAGGGAATCTTGCGCAGTTCTTC
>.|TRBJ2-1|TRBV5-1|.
CASSEGGDSYNEQFF
TGCGCCAGCTCGGAGGGGGGGGACTCCTACAATGAGCAGTTCTTC
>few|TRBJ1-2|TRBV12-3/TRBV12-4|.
CASSFAGDVYGYTF
TGTGCCAGCAGTTTTGCAGGAGACGTCTATGGCTACACCTTC
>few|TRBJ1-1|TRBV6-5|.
CASSYLPPTNTEAFF
TGTGCCAGCAGTTACCTCCCTCCGACTAACACTGAAGCTTTCTTT
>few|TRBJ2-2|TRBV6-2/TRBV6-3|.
CASSSSTSLAGELFF
.
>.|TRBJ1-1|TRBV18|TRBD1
CASSTITGQENTEAFF
TGTGCCAGCTCAACCATTACAGGACAGGAAAACACTGAAGCTTTCTTT
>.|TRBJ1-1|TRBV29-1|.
CSVGEVETEAFF
TGCAGCGTTGGGGAGGTGGAAACTGAAGCTTTCTTT
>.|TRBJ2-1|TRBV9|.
CASSVRDGYYNEQFF
TGTGCCAGCAGCGTAAGGGATGGCTATTACAATGAGCAGTTCTTC